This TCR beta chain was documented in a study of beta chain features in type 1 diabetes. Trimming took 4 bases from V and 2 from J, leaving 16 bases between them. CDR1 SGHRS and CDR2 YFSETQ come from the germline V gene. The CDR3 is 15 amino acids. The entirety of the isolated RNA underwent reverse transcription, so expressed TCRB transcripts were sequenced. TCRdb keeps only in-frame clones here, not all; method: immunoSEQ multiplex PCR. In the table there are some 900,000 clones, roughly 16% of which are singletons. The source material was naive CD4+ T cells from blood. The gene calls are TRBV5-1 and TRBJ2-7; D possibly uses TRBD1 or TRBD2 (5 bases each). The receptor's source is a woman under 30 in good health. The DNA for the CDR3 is TGCGCCAGCAGCCGTGAGGGGTCGTGGGCCTACGAGCAGTACTTC. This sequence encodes CASSREGSWAYEQYF.